This TCR beta chain was captured by sequencing in a study of shared clonotypes between healthy human individuals. Trimming cost V 7 bases and J 2 bases; bases outside gene matches: 20. From germline, CDR1 is SQVTM and CDR2 ANQGSEA. CDR3 length: 18 amino acids. Profiled with immunoSEQ multiplex PCR; TCRdb holds only in-frame clones, not every one. This sample carries under 600,000 clones, about 97% of them seen once, and the ten largest clones take about 0.06%. This receptor was identified in a woman in her 30s in good health. Material for sequencing was naive CD4+ T cells sorted from blood. Sample subset: CD45RA+ positively selected. V usage is TRBV29-1 and J usage is TRBJ1-3; 7 nucleotides align to TRBD1. CDR3 coding DNA: TGCAGCGCTAAAGGGGGACAGAGACGATTTGAGGCTGGAAACACCATATATTTT. Amino acid sequence: CSAKGGQRRFEAGNTIYF.